The 26 T cell receptor delta chains below all came from one sample that was sequenced in a study of gamma-delta chains in newborns, infants, children. TCRdb re-processed the reads via CATT. The table lists about 11,000 delta-chain clones, approximately 10% of them singletons. The sequenced material came from blood. The receptor set was obtained from a child who was a newborn, infant or young child, either healthy, febrile or measles-vaccinated (not recorded which).

The gene calls are TRDV2 and TRDJ1; D perhaps matches TRDD3 (5 bases). No J gene is reported in TCRdb; it was inferred here by comparing the DNA with germline. V lost 1 base and J lost 0, with 11 bases in between. The CDR3 runs to 15 residues. Germline V gene data show CDR1 as GEAIGNYY and CDR2 as EKD. The DNA for the CDR3 is TGTGCCTGTGACACGTTGGAGGGATACACCGATAAACTCATCTTT. Translating it yields CACDTLEGYTDKLIF.

The table lists this clone with a few counts. The chain uses TRDV2 and TRDJ1; 8 bases align to TRDD3. J lost 1 base, V lost 2 bases, and 8 bases had no gene match. Germline V CDR1 and CDR2: GEAIGNYY, EKD. The CDR3 is made up of 16 amino acids. The chain's CDR3 is CACDILAGGPTDKLIF. The CDR3 coding sequence is TGTGCCTGTGACATCTTGGCTGGGGGACCCACCGATAAACTCATCTTT.

This chain connects TRDV2 to TRDJ1; a possible D gene is TRDD2 (6 bases). Trimming pared 1 base from V and 1 base from J, leaving 12 bases between. The CDR3 length is 15 residues. Germline CDR1 GEAIGNYY, CDR2 EKD. Written as DNA, the CDR3 is TGTGCCTGTGACACAGTCCTACGCGTCACCGATAAACTCATCTTT. This sequence encodes CACDTVLRVTDKLIF.

The J gene is TRDJ1; the V gene was not called. This CDR3 is 15 amino acids long. The CDR3 DNA reads as TGTGCCTGTGACCCCCTTACCCCGTACACCGATAAACTCATCTTT. It encodes CACDPLTPYTDKLIF.

This chain uses TRDV2 with TRDJ1; 13 nucleotides match TRDD3. The CDR3 has 15 residues. J gave up 4 bases and V 3 bases, and 4 bases lay outside the gene matches. Germline loops: CDR1 GEAIGNYY, CDR2 EKD. The CDR3 region has the DNA TGTGCCTGTGACCCACTGGGGGATACGGGCGATAAACTCATCTTT. Its protein product is CACDPLGDTGDKLIF.

This clone has more than one count but fewer than ten. The rearrangement joins TRDV2 to TRDJ1; 10 bases are shared with TRDD3. From germline, CDR1 is GEAIGNYY and CDR2 EKD. The CDR3 has 15 amino acids. V was clipped by 4 bases and J by 7 bases; unmatched bases: 11. CDR3 amino acids: CACEKLGDLVAKLIF. The CDR3 DNA follows: TGTGCCTGTGAAAAACTGGGGGATCTGGTGGCTAAACTCATCTTT.

This rearrangement joins TRDV1 to TRDJ1; TRDD3 matches 8 bases. The CDR3 is made up of 22 amino acids. The ends lost 4 bases at V and 2 bases at J; junction bases unmatched: 27. Germline V gene data show CDR1 as TSWWSYY and CDR2 as QGS. CDR3 sequence reads: CALGAGDTYERGGTPCTDKLIF. The CDR3 nucleotides read TGTGCTCTTGGGGCAGGGGATACCTACGAAAGGGGGGGGACCCCTTGTACCGATAAACTCATCTTT.

The gene calls are TRDV2 and TRDJ1; 7 nucleotides match TRDD3. V shed 3 bases, J shed 3 bases, and the junction held 6 bases outside the gene matches. The CDR3 runs 14 residues. In germline, CDR1 is GEAIGNYY, CDR2 EKD. CDR3 DNA sequence: TGTGCCTGTGACCGACTGGGGATCTCCGATAAACTCATCTTT. Encoded protein: CACDRLGISDKLIF.

The chain couples TRDV2 to TRDJ2, with D perhaps matching TRDD3 (5 bases). The CDR3 is 17 amino acids. Germline CDR1 GEAIGNYY, CDR2 EKD. V lost 0 bases, J lost 4 bases, and 17 bases lay in between. The CDR3 here is CACDTIGIPPETAQLFF. The CDR3, as DNA: TGTGCCTGTGACACCATAGGGATTCCCCCGGAGACAGCACAACTCTTCTTT.

The table lists this clone with a few counts. This specimen includes other DNA sequences encoding the same CDR3. The chain uses TRDV2 and TRDJ3; D perhaps matches TRDD3 (5 bases). The germline CDR1 and CDR2 sequences are GEAIGNYY and EKD. The CDR3 is 18 residues long. V shed 0 bases and J shed 0 bases, with 11 bases lying between them. CDR3 in DNA: TGTGCCTGTGACACCGCTGGGTTATCCTCCTGGGACACCCGACAGATGTTTTTC. Translated, it gives CACDTAGLSSWDTRQMFF.

The chain combines TRDV2 with TRDJ1; 10 nucleotides line up with TRDD3. The CDR3 is 16 amino acids. V shed 1 base, J shed 3 bases, and the junction held 7 bases outside the gene matches. Germline V gives CDR1 GEAIGNYY, CDR2 EKD. The CDR3 DNA reads as TGTGCCTGTGACACGATAGGAACTGGGGGATCCGATAAACTCATCTTT. This codes for CACDTIGTGGSDKLIF.

This rearrangement joins TRDV3 to TRDJ1; 8 positions match TRDD2. Germline V CDR1 and CDR2: TVYSNPD, GDNSRS (reference sequence). The CDR3 totals 14 residues. With V trimmed by 3 bases and J by 1 base, 7 bases remained unmatched. For the CDR3, the DNA is TGTGCCTTCTTCCTACACCACTGCACCGATAAACTCATCTTT. It encodes CAFFLHHCTDKLIF.

The chain uses TRDV2 and TRDJ1, with 8 nucleotides matching TRDD3. The J gene was missing in TCRdb and was found by matching the end of the DNA to germline. J was trimmed by 4 bases and V by 3 bases; bases with no gene match: 15. The length of the CDR3 is 17 residues. The V gene's germline CDR1 is GEAIGNYY and CDR2 EKD. The CDR3 DNA is TGTGCCTGTGACGGCCTAGAACTGGGGGCCAAAGGCGATAAACTCATCTTT. Protein: CACDGLELGAKGDKLIF.

The chain is built from TRDV2 and TRDJ1; TRDD3 agrees at 7 bases. J was trimmed by 4 bases and V by 1 base; bases with no gene match: 14. This CDR3 is built from 17 residues. Germline V CDR1 and CDR2: GEAIGNYY, EKD. The CDR3 DNA reads as TGTGCCTGTGACACGATTATGAAAACTGGGGATTACGATAAACTCATCTTT. Translating gives CACDTIMKTGDYDKLIF.

This clone was counted between two and nine times. This sample includes further DNA sequences coding for the same CDR3. V gene TRDV2 combines with J gene TRDJ1; 9 positions match TRDD3. The CDR3 loop spans 14 amino acids. V lost 3 bases to trimming and J lost 2 bases; unmatched junction nucleotides: 3. The germline V gene has CDR1 GEAIGNYY and CDR2 EKD. In nucleotides, the CDR3 is TGTGCCTGTGACGAGCTGGGGGATACCGATAAACTCATCTTT. Translated: CACDELGDTDKLIF.

This clone was picked up one time. V is TRDV2 and J is TRDJ3; 9 bases map to TRDD3. Because TCRdb records no J gene, it was assigned here through a match of the DNA to germline. Looked up from germline, CDR1 is GEAIGNYY and CDR2 is EKD. The CDR3 consists of 19 residues. Germline trimming cut 3 bases from V and 0 bases from J; bases unmatched to any gene: 8. CDR3 nucleotide sequence: TGTGCCTGTGACTCTACTGGGGGACTCAGCTCCTGGGACACCCGACAGATGTTTTTC. Translating gives CACDSTGGLSSWDTRQMFF.

Note on this clone: Additional DNA sequences in this sample encode the identical CDR3. J is TRDJ3 and V is TRDV2; the match to TRDD3 covers 10 bases. The length of the CDR3 is 19 residues. Germline values: CDR1 GEAIGNYY, CDR2 EKD. V lost 1 base, J lost 0 bases, and 5 bases stayed unmatched. CDR3 region: CACDTGGYTSSWDTRQMFF. The CDR3 nucleotides read TGTGCCTGTGACACTGGGGGATACACTAGCTCCTGGGACACCCGACAGATGTTTTTC.

The chain uses TRDV2 and TRDJ3; 13 bases agree with TRDD3. TCRdb gives no J gene; it was assigned here by matching the DNA to germline. The CDR3 is made up of 23 amino acids. Unmatched junction bases numbered 15, after V lost 2 bases and J lost 0 bases. Germline V lookup: CDR1 GEAIGNYY, CDR2 EKD. This CDR3 reads CACDKVLGDTPRSSSWDTRQMFF. CDR3 in DNA: TGTGCCTGTGACAAAGTACTGGGGGATACGCCACGATCCAGCTCCTGGGACACCCGACAGATGTTTTTC.

Of note for this clone: Relative to the germline gene, one junction end is altered; a read error may explain this. The chain combines TRDV2 with TRDJ2; 11 nucleotides align to TRDD3. There are 21 residues in the CDR3. Germline V gives CDR1 GEAIGNYY, CDR2 EKD. The CDR3, as DNA: TGTGCCCGTGACACCGTCCTTCCTAAGGGGGTATTGGGGGATACGGCAGCACAACTCTTCTTT. Translation: CARDTVLPKGVLGDTAAQLFF.

This clone was seen more than once but under ten times. The sample contains more than one DNA sequence encoding this CDR3. The genes are TRDV2 and TRDJ1, with a tentative D call TRDD3 (6 bases). V lost 0 bases, J lost 2 bases, and 12 bases lay in between. In germline, CDR1 is GEAIGNYY, CDR2 EKD. This CDR3 region has 15 residues. The DNA for the CDR3 is TGTGCCTGTGACACCCTTGCTGGGGATACCGATAAACTCATCTTT. Translating it yields CACDTLAGDTDKLIF.

The V gene is TRDV2, the J gene TRDJ1; TRDD3 matches 9 bases. V trimming: 3 bases; J trimming: 0 bases; junction bases outside the gene matches: 4. The CDR3 contains 15 residues. Germline assignment: CDR1 GEAIGNYY and CDR2 EKD. The CDR3 nucleotides are TGTGCCTGTGACGTACTGGGGGAATACACCGATAAACTCATCTTT. It specifies CACDVLGEYTDKLIF.

The rearrangement uses TRDV2 and TRDJ3; 11 nucleotides align to TRDD3. The V gene end was trimmed by 1 base and the J gene end by 0 bases; junction bases not matched to a gene: 7. This CDR3 spans 20 amino acids. Germline V gene data show CDR1 as GEAIGNYY and CDR2 as EKD. CDR3 DNA sequence: TGTGCCTGTGACACTGGGGGATACGCTCCCAGCTCCTGGGACACCCGACAGATGTTTTTC. Translated: CACDTGGYAPSSWDTRQMFF.

This clone occurred a few times. This CDR3 reads CACDTVTGWGYNTDKLIF. In nucleotides, the CDR3 is TGTGCCTGTGACACCGTAACTGGCTGGGGATACAACACCGATAAACTCATCTTT. V and J are TRDV2 and TRDJ1; TRDD3 aligns across 8 bases. J lost 0 bases, V lost 0 bases, and 11 bases had no gene match. Per germline, CDR1 GEAIGNYY and CDR2 EKD. The CDR3 is made up of 18 amino acids.

Worth noting for this clone: Given a much more abundant clone one base away, this may be a read error. The chain employs TRDV2 and TRDJ1; the match to TRDD3 covers 10 bases. In germline, CDR1 is GEAIGNYY, CDR2 EKD. This CDR3 has 18 amino acids. The chain's CDR3 is CACDLLGDAGDHTDKFIF. The DNA for the CDR3 is TGTGCCTGTGACCTACTGGGGGATGCGGGGGATCATACCGATAAATTCATCTTT.

Remarks on this clone: In the same sample, other DNA sequences code for this CDR3. This chain joins TRDV2 and TRDJ1; D is unresolved. Germline values: CDR1 GEAIGNYY, CDR2 EKD. V lost 5 bases and J lost 2, with 17 bases in between. The CDR3 spans 15 residues. Here the CDR3 DNA reads TGTGCCTGTGTACCCGTCGGCGCGGATACCGATAAACTCATCTTT. Its protein product is CACVPVGADTDKLIF.

This clone is large within its sample. The J gene is TRDJ1, the V gene TRDV2; TRDD3 is a possible D gene (6 bases). This CDR3 region has 15 residues. Germline lookup yields CDR1 GEAIGNYY and CDR2 EKD. The germline V and J ends were trimmed by 5 bases and 4 bases, with 19 bases remaining between them. CDR3 sequence: CACVLLGIDGDKLIF. CDR3 DNA: TGTGCCTGTGTGTTGCTGGGGATCGACGGCGATAAACTCATCTTT.